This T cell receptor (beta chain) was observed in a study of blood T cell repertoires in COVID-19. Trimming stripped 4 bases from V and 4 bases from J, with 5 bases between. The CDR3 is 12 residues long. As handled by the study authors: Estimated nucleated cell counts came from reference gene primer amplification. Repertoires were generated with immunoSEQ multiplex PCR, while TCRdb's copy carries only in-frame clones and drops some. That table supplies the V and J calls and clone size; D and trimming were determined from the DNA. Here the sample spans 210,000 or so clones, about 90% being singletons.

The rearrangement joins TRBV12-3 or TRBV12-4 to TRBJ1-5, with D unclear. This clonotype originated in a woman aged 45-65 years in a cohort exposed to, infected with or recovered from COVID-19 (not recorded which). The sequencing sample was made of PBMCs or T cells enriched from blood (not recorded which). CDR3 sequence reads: CASSSYNQPQHF. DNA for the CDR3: TGTGCCAGCAGTTCTTATAATCAGCCCCAGCATTTT.